The clone carrying this TCR beta chain was recorded a few times. Its cognate antigen is unknown. Primers for the PCR totalled 60 Vbeta and 13 Jbeta. Clones were sequenced by immunoSEQ multiplex PCR, and TCRdb holds only the in-frame ones, with some missing. The table lists 90,000 to 110,000 clones, roughly 13% of them singletons. The V gene's germline CDR1 is MNHNS and CDR2 SASEGT. The CDR3 runs to 13 residues. Trimming at V came to 7 bases and at J to 2 bases, leaving 5 bases not matched to a gene. The entry originates in a study of cytomegalovirus exposure and HLA in healthy donors. Study-level results: Sequences of the TCR beta chain were said to predict the HLA-A and HLA-B alleles of most subjects accurately. In a later analysis, CMV-associated beta chains were mostly HLA-associated, it appeared.

This TCR derives from a man in his forties in good health and CMV-seropositive. The sequencing input was PBMCs. The genes are TRBV6-1 and TRBJ2-7, with TRBD2 identical over 7 bases. CDR3 region: CASKISGPYEQYF. CDR3 in DNA: TGTGCCAGCAAGATTAGCGGGCCCTACGAGCAGTACTTC.